Following are 11 T cell receptor beta chains from one sample sequenced in a study of blood T cells in healthy people across ages. The use of a sample-barcoded 5' primer and a J-beta primer mix characterized a second PCR of about 7 to 12 cycles. Via MiXCR, TCRdb re-called the 5' RACE reads, giving one row per CDR3 protein. This table holds more than 800,000 distinct CDR3 sequences, 40% to 50% found once. Sequenced: blood. The origin of the receptors is a woman aged 55-69 years in good health.

CDR3 nucleotides: TGTGCCAGCAGGGCCCGGGTTGGAGCGCATGAGCAGTTCTTC. Its protein is CASRARVGAHEQFF. The rearrangement links TRBV9 to TRBJ2-1; no clear D gene. CDR1 is SGDLS and CDR2 is YYNGEE in the germline V gene. The CDR3 covers 14 residues. V lost 5 bases and J lost 8, with 17 bases in between.

This clonotype was seen only a few times. V is TRBV21-1 and J is TRBJ1-2. TRBV21-1 is classified as a pseudogene. CDR3 length: 14 amino acids. CDR3 residues: CASSKTSRSNGYTF. The CDR3 DNA reads TGTGCCAGCAGCAAAACCAGCAGGTCTAATGGCTACACCTTC.

This clonotype was picked up a small number of times. This chain links TRBV7-6 with TRBJ2-1; D may be TRBD1 (5 bases). Germline V gene data show CDR1 as SGHVS and CDR2 as FNYEAQ. CDR3 length: 18 residues. V was clipped by 1 base and J by 4 bases, with 20 bases between them. DNA of the CDR3: TGTGCCAGCAGCTTAGAGGGGCGTCCCGGAGAGAGTTACAATGAGCAGTTCTTC. Translated: CASSLEGRPGESYNEQFF.

The chain uses TRBV20-1 and TRBJ1-4; TRBD1 is a possible D gene (5 bases). Germline V lookup: CDR1 DFQATT, CDR2 SNEGSKA (reference sequence). Between the trimmed V and J ends, which lost 6 bases and 3 bases, there was a span of 17 bases. CDR3 length equals 15 residues. CDR3 in DNA: TGCAGTGCCGAGGGTGGGGGGAGCGCTAATGAAAAACTGTTTTTT. It codes for CSAEGGGSANEKLFF.

This clonotype was detected only a few times. This chain links TRBV20-1 with TRBJ2-3, with a possible D match to TRBD2 (6 bases). Germline assignment: CDR1 DFQATT and CDR2 SNEGSKA (reference sequence). The ends were cut back, 5 bases at V and 4 bases at J, with 13 bases in the middle. This CDR3 spans 13 amino acids. The DNA for the CDR3 is TGCAGTGCTCCCCGGACGGGAGCAGATACGCAGTATTTT. Its protein product is CSAPRTGADTQYF.

V is TRBV20-1 and J is TRBJ2-7; D unclear. The V gene's germline CDR1 is DFQATT and CDR2 SNEGSKA (reference sequence). The CDR3 loop spans 14 amino acids. Trimming took off 6 bases at V and 7 bases at J, with 22 bases between the two ends. The CDR3 loop reads CSANKWASHNEQYF. The DNA of the CDR3 is TGCAGTGCCAACAAGTGGGCGTCTCACAATGAGCAGTACTTC.

In regard to this clonotype: An end of the junction does not agree with germline; a read error may underlie this. The chain has TRBV28 and TRBJ1-4; D not certain. From germline, CDR1 is MDHEN and CDR2 SYDVKM. The CDR3 runs to 14 residues. CDR3 coding DNA: TGTGCCAGCAGTTTCAGCGTGGAGTTTGAAAAACCGTTTTTT. This codes for CASSFSVEFEKPFF.

This rearrangement joins TRBV13 to TRBJ2-7; 8 bases line up with TRBD2. V trimming: 1 base; J trimming: 3 bases; junction bases outside the gene matches: 5. The CDR3 sequence is 15 residues long. Germline assignment: CDR1 PRHDT and CDR2 FYEKMQ (reference sequence). CDR3 residues: CASSLVTAGDYEQYF. In DNA, the CDR3 is TGTGCCAGCAGCTTAGTAACAGCGGGAGACTACGAGCAGTACTTC.

The J gene is TRBJ2-7, the V gene TRBV28; 9 bases are shared with TRBD1. CDR1 MDHEN and CDR2 SYDVKM come from the germline V gene. Unmatched junction bases numbered 3, after V lost 3 bases and J lost 0 bases. This CDR3 is 15 amino acids long. CDR3 DNA sequence: TGTGCCAGCAGTTTTGGGACAGGGTTCTCCTACGAGCAGTACTTC. It is translated as CASSFGTGFSYEQYF.

The chain recombines TRBV3-1 with TRBJ2-1; D unclear. Germline CDR1 LGHDT, CDR2 YNNKEL (reference sequence). Trimming shortened V by 1 base and J by 10 bases, and 17 bases separated the two germline ends. CDR3 length equals 15 residues. The CDR3 DNA is TGTGCCAGCAGCCAAGCGTCTTTGGTGAGCAACGAGCAGTTCTTC. Protein: CASSQASLVSNEQFF.

The rearrangement links TRBV20-1 to TRBJ2-5; 12 positions match TRBD2. Losses at the gene ends were 1 base for V and 5 bases for J; bases not matched to a gene: 14. The CDR3 runs to 18 residues. The V gene's germline CDR1 is DFQATT and CDR2 SNEGSKA (reference sequence). CDR3 loop: CSARGLVASGRARETQYF. CDR3 DNA: TGCAGTGCTAGAGGATTGGTAGCTAGCGGGAGGGCCAGGGAGACCCAGTACTTC.